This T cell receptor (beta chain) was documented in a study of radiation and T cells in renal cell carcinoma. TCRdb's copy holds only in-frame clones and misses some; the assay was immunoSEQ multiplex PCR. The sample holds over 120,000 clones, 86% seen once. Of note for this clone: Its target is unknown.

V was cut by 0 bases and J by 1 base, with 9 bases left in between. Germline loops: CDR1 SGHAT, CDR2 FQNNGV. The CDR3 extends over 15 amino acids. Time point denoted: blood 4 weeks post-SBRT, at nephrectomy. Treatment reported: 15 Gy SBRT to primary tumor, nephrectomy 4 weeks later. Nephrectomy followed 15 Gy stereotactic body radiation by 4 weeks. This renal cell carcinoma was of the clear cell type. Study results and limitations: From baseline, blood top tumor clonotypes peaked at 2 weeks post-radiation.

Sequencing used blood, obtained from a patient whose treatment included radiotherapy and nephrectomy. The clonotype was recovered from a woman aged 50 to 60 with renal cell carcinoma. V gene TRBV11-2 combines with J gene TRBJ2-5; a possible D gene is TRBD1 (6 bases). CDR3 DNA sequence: TGTGCCAGCAGCTTAGATATGGGGGCCCAAGAGACCCAGTACTTC. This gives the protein CASSLDMGAQETQYF.